One sample yielded the 9 T cell receptor beta chains listed below, sequenced in a study of early T cells in non-severe SARS-CoV-2 infection. TCRdb called the 5' RACE reads again in MiXCR, with one record for every CDR3 protein. The sample lists about 26,000 distinct CDR3 sequences; just over 4% were seen once. Sequencing input: whole blood. The receptors here all came from an adult who was a healthcare worker with PCR-confirmed SARS-CoV-2 infection or an uninfected control (not recorded which).

This clonotype was counted a few times. The chain links TRBV30 to TRBJ1-6, with D perhaps TRBD1 (5 bases). The CDR3 sequence is 13 residues long. The V end was cut by 5 bases, the J end by 7 bases, with 12 bases between. The germline V gene has CDR1 GTSNPN and CDR2 SVGIG (reference sequence). In nucleotides, the CDR3 is TGTGCCTGGCAAGGGGCGCTGAATTCACCCCTCCACTTT. It specifies CAWQGALNSPLHF.

This clonotype was seen many times. The J gene is TRBJ2-3, the V gene TRBV12-5; D is ambiguous. Germline lookup yields CDR1 LGHNT and CDR2 FRNRAP. V lost 6 bases and J lost 0, with 4 bases in between. The CDR3 extends over 12 amino acids. In DNA, the CDR3 is TGTGCTAGTGGAGACAGCACAGATACGCAGTATTTT. It yields the protein CASGDSTDTQYF.

The sample holds a few counts of this clonotype. The junction does not match germline at one end; this may be a read error. This chain uses TRBV11-2 with TRBJ1-1; weak D call: TRBD1 (5 bases). This CDR3 is built from 13 residues. Germline V gene data show CDR1 as SGHAT and CDR2 as FQNNGV. In DNA form, the CDR3 reads TGTGCCAGCAGCTTAGATCTTACAGGCTCCCCTACGTTT. Translating it yields CASSLDLTGSPTF.

This clonotype was recorded at least ten times. V usage is TRBV4-3 and J usage is TRBJ2-3; 9 bases match TRBD2. The CDR3 has 19 residues. V gave up 1 base and J gave up 0 bases; unmatched junction bases: 11. Germline values: CDR1 LGHNA, CDR2 YSLEER. The CDR3 sequence is CASSQVLASGDSSTDTQYF. The CDR3 DNA follows: TGCGCCAGCAGCCAAGTCCTGGCTAGCGGGGATTCTAGCACAGATACGCAGTATTTT.

V and J are TRBV6-6 and TRBJ2-7; TRBD2 matches 14 bases. Looked up from germline, CDR1 is MNHNY and CDR2 is SVGAGI (reference sequence). This CDR3 contains 17 residues. Unmatched junction bases numbered 11, after V lost 8 bases and J lost 2 bases. The CDR3 here is CASGRLAGGPLTYEQYF. CDR3 coding DNA: TGTGCCAGCGGCCGACTAGCGGGAGGGCCTTTGACCTACGAGCAGTACTTC.

Ten or more counts support this clonotype. The chain joins TRBV5-1 to TRBJ1-1; perhaps TRBD1 as D (6 bases). Trimming shortened V by 0 bases and J by 6 bases, and 15 bases separated the two germline ends. Germline CDR1 reads SGHRS; CDR2 reads YFSETQ. CDR3 size: 15 residues. The CDR3 reads CASSLAGTGRAEAFF. CDR3 DNA: TGCGCCAGCAGCTTGGCGGGTACAGGGAGGGCTGAAGCTTTCTTT.

This clonotype has at least ten counts. The chain employs TRBV5-1 and TRBJ2-1; possible D gene TRBD2, 5 bases. Trimming left V 4 bases short and J 3 bases short, with 20 bases between. The CDR3 is 17 residues long. Germline values: CDR1 SGHRS, CDR2 YFSETQ. CDR3 coding DNA: TGCGCCAGCAGCACGATCCCCGGAGACGGGAACTACAATGAGCAGTTCTTC. Protein sequence: CASSTIPGDGNYNEQFF.

This clonotype was recorded at least ten times. V gene TRBV15 combines with J gene TRBJ2-7; D gene ambiguous. The CDR3 covers 13 residues. The germline CDR1 and CDR2 sequences are LNHNV and YYDKDF (reference sequence). V was cut by 0 bases and J by 7 bases, with 10 bases left in between. Written as DNA, the CDR3 is TGTGCCACCAGCAGAGAGCCCTTTAGGGAGCAGTACTTC. Encoded protein: CATSREPFREQYF.

This clonotype came up a few times. The chain uses TRBV9 and TRBJ2-1; 8 bases match TRBD2. This CDR3 has 16 residues. The germline V gene has CDR1 SGDLS and CDR2 YYNGEE. V shed 1 base and J 5 bases; nucleotides not matched to a gene: 8. CDR3 loop: CASSVWSTSGNNEQFF. CDR3 DNA: TGTGCCAGCAGCGTATGGAGTACTAGCGGTAACAATGAGCAGTTCTTC.